One sample yielded the 19 T cell receptor beta chains listed below, sequenced in a study of Ad26.COV2.S vaccination and SARS-CoV-2 variants (dated by TCRdb to about 2021). The label giving this sample's treatment or condition can be read as: roughly 18 received Ad26.COV2.S at low or high dose, single or two shots; roughly 5 received placebo; per-sample allocation not given. Repertoires of vaccine and placebo recipients were sequenced from samples collected on day 63 after the first injection. Preparation of the library involved the immunoSEQ multiplex PCR assay. Here the immuneACCESS table is served through TCRdb, limited to in-frame sequences with V and J called. Missing clones are a known gap in these copies; in checked studies unresolved V genes cover under half, and the rest lacks a known reason. The sample has about half a million clones on record, approximately 90% of them singletons. Under 2% of the sample belongs to the ten largest clones.

The specimen was peripheral blood, collected in a trial of Ad26.COV2.S vaccine versus placebo. These receptors came from a person aged 18-60 years who received the Ad26.COV2.S COVID-19 vaccine or a placebo.

The chain employs TRBV11-2 and TRBJ2-3, with D perhaps matching TRBD1 (7 bases). The CDR3 contains 13 residues. V lost 5 bases, J lost 11 bases, and 17 bases lay in between. The germline gives CDR1 SGHAT, CDR2 FQNNGV. DNA of the CDR3: TGTGCCAGCAGCCAGATCCGGAGGGACAGGCAGTATTTT. Amino acid sequence: CASSQIRRDRQYF. The complete variable domain, with remaining parts taken from reference TRBV11-2 and TRBJ2-3, reads EAGVAQSPRYKIIEKRQSVAFWCNPISGHATLYWYQQILGQGPKLLIQFQNNGVVDDSQLPKDRFSAERLKGVDSTLKIQPAKLEDSAVYLCASSQIRRDRQYFGPGTRLTVL.

This chain links TRBV29-1 with TRBJ1-5; unclear D gene. In germline, CDR1 is SQVTM, CDR2 ANQGSEA. Deletions cut 6 bases from V and 0 bases from J, with 9 bases between. The CDR3 loop spans 13 amino acids. In nucleotides, the CDR3 is TGCAGCGTCTCTTTTAGTAGCAATCAGCCCCAGCATTTT. Its translation: CSVSFSSNQPQHF.

CDR3 sequence (DNA): TGTGCCAGTAATGGACAGGGCCTTTCTAACGGGGAGCTGTTTTTT. Its translation: CASNGQGLSNGELFF. The chain links TRBV19 to TRBJ2-2; 8 bases fit TRBD1. The J segment lost 7 bases and the V segment lost 7 bases, leaving 11 bases of the junction unmatched. The CDR3 covers 15 residues. Per the germline V gene, CDR1 is LNHDA and CDR2 is SQIVND (reference sequence). The whole variable domain, remainder taken from reference TRBV19 and TRBJ2-2, is DGGITQSPKYLFRKEGQNVTLSCEQNLNHDAMYWYRQDPGQGLRLIYYSQIVNDFQKGDIAEGYSVSREKKESFPLTVTSAQKNPTAFYLCASNGQGLSNGELFFGEGSRLTVL.

This rearrangement joins TRBV7-9 to TRBJ2-7; TRBD2 matches 8 bases. Germline-derived CDR1 and CDR2 are SEHNR and FQNEAQ (reference sequence). The CDR3 totals 17 residues. Trimming removed 0 bases from V and 2 bases from J; junction bases left unmatched: 9. The CDR3 reads CASSLALGGRPTYEQYF. CDR3 bases: TGTGCCAGCAGCTTAGCGCTAGGCGGGAGGCCTACCTACGAGCAGTACTTC.

CDR3 loop: CASSEGHRRAFF. The CDR3 DNA is TGTGCCAGCAGTGAAGGACACCGAAGGGCTTTCTTT. V gene TRBV25-1 combines with J gene TRBJ1-1, with a possible D match to TRBD1 (5 bases). The V gene's germline CDR1 is MGHDK and CDR2 SYGVNS. This CDR3 contains 12 residues. The V end was cut by 2 bases, the J end by 11 bases, with 12 bases between.

This chain uses TRBV12-3 or TRBV12-4 with TRBJ1-1, with no clear D. This CDR3 spans 13 amino acids. Trimming pared 6 bases from V and 0 bases from J, leaving 8 bases between. The CDR3 protein is CASRGWMNTEAFF. The DNA for the CDR3 is TGTGCCAGCAGGGGCTGGATGAACACTGAAGCTTTCTTT.

V usage is TRBV19 and J usage is TRBJ2-2; possibly TRBD1 for D (5 bases). V dropped 8 bases and J dropped 2 bases, with 15 bases sitting between them. CDR3 length: 15 residues. CDR1 LNHDA and CDR2 SQIVND come from the germline V gene (reference sequence). CDR3 nucleotide sequence: TGTGCCAGTGAGAAAGGACACAGTAACACCGGGGAGCTGTTTTTT. Translated: CASEKGHSNTGELFF.

The chain uses TRBV2 and TRBJ2-7; TRBD2 matches at 10 bases. Germline loops: CDR1 SNHLY, CDR2 FYNNEI. Germline trimming cut 1 base from V and 3 bases from J; bases unmatched to any gene: 3. The CDR3 sequence is 15 residues long. The CDR3 protein is CASSEVAGGHYEQYF. The CDR3, as DNA: TGTGCCAGCAGTGAAGTAGCGGGAGGCCACTACGAGCAGTACTTC. Based on the CDR3 plus reference TRBV2 and TRBJ2-7, the full variable domain is EPEVTQTPSHQVTQMGQEVILRCVPISNHLYFYWYRQILGQKVEFLVSFYNNEISEKSEIFDDQFSVERPDGSNFTLKIRSTKLEDSAMYFCASSEVAGGHYEQYFGPGTRLTVT.

This sequence joins TRBV19 and TRBJ1-1, with a tentative D call TRBD1 (5 bases). CDR1 LNHDA and CDR2 SQIVND come from the germline V gene (reference sequence). Trimming shortened V by 5 bases and J by 4 bases, and 11 bases separated the two germline ends. CDR3 length equals 13 residues. CDR3 coding DNA: TGTGCCAGTAGTTGGGGGGAACTCACTGAAGCTTTCTTT. This encodes CASSWGELTEAFF.

V usage is TRBV15 and J usage is TRBJ1-6; the match to TRBD1 covers 7 bases. Germline V gene lookup returns CDR1 LNHNV and CDR2 YYDKDF (reference sequence). The CDR3 covers 15 residues. V trimming: 0 bases; J trimming: 9 bases; junction bases outside the gene matches: 5. The CDR3 nucleotides read TGTGCCACCAGCAGAGATCAGGGGGGAGGTTCACCCCTCCACTTT. Translating gives CATSRDQGGGSPLHF.

This clone was observed once. This rearrangement joins TRBV4-3 to TRBJ2-1; TRBD2 might be the D (7 bases). The ends were cut back, 0 bases at V and 7 bases at J, with 16 bases in the middle. CDR1 LGHNA and CDR2 YSLEER come from the germline V gene. This CDR3 has 16 residues. DNA for the CDR3: TGCGCCAGCAGCCAAGATTCCCCCGGGGGGCGGAATGAGCAGTTCTTC. Amino acid sequence: CASSQDSPGGRNEQFF.

The rearrangement joins TRBV3-1 (or the pseudogene TRBV3-2) to TRBJ2-3; weak D call: TRBD2 (5 bases). The V and J ends lost 4 bases and 2 bases respectively, with 10 bases between them. CDR3 length equals 14 residues. From germline, CDR1 is LGHDT and CDR2 YNNKEL (reference sequence). CDR3 residues: CASSLLDFTDTQYF. The CDR3, as DNA: TGTGCCAGCAGCCTCCTGGACTTCACAGATACGCAGTATTTT.

This clone was seen a few times. This chain connects TRBV28 to TRBJ1-5; D is uncertain. The CDR3 contains 12 residues. V lost 2 bases and J 4 bases, leaving 3 bases between the germline ends. Germline loops: CDR1 MDHEN, CDR2 SYDVKM. In DNA, the CDR3 is TGTGCCAGCAGTTTACCGAATCAGCCCCAGCATTTT. It codes for CASSLPNQPQHF.

The V gene is TRBV7-2, the J gene TRBJ1-1; possibly TRBD1 for D (6 bases). The CDR3 has 13 amino acids. Trimming stripped 6 bases from V and 1 base from J, with 9 bases between. CDR1 is SGHTA and CDR2 is FQGNSA in the germline V gene. CDR3 DNA sequence: TGTGCCAGCAGTCCACAGGGGAACACTGAAGCTTTCTTT. Amino acid sequence: CASSPQGNTEAFF.

This rearrangement joins TRBV7-9 to TRBJ1-2; maybe TRBD1 (5 bases). The V gene lost 2 bases and the J gene lost 8 bases, with 12 bases spanning the gap. Germline V gene sequence: CDR1 SEHNR, CDR2 FQNEAQ (reference sequence). CDR3 length equals 13 residues. CDR3 in amino acids: CASSLQGLEGYTF. DNA of the CDR3: TGTGCCAGCAGCTTACAGGGTTTGGAGGGCTACACCTTC.

V is TRBV7-8 and J is TRBJ2-1, with 8 positions matching TRBD2. CDR1 and CDR2 (germline): SGHVS, FQNEAQ. The CDR3 has 14 residues. V shed 5 bases, J shed 8 bases, and the junction held 8 bases outside the gene matches. The CDR3 loop reads CASSPSGLAYEQFF. CDR3 nucleotides: TGTGCCAGCAGCCCCTCTGGACTAGCCTATGAGCAGTTCTTC. Full variable domain (remainder filled in from reference TRBV7-8 and TRBJ2-1): GAGVSQSPRYKVAKRGQDVALRCDPISGHVSLFWYQQALGQGPEFLTYFQNEAQLDKSGLPSDRFFAERPEGSVSTLKIQRTQQEDSAVYLCASSPSGLAYEQFFGPGTRLTVL.

V and J are TRBV6-6 and TRBJ2-7; D remains unclear. V was pared by 7 bases and J by 0 bases, with 16 bases between. This CDR3 spans 15 amino acids. Germline V gives CDR1 MNHNY, CDR2 SVGAGI (reference sequence). The CDR3 bases are TGTGCCAGCATTGGGCAGGTCTGGCCCTCCTACGAGCAGTACTTC. This gives the protein CASIGQVWPSYEQYF.

The CDR3 DNA sequence: TGTGCCAGCAGTACCCCGGCAGGCAGGGGGCGAGTCGCACCCATGAACACTGAAGCTTTCTTT. Protein product: CASSTPAGRGRVAPMNTEAFF. The rearrangement joins TRBV2 to TRBJ1-1, with 8 bases fitting TRBD1. CDR1 is SNHLY and CDR2 is FYNNEI in the germline V gene. J was trimmed by 0 bases and V by 5 bases; bases with no gene match: 23. This CDR3 is 21 amino acids long.

The genes are TRBV11-3 and TRBJ2-3; D may be TRBD1 or TRBD2 (5 bases each). Germline values: CDR1 SGHNT, CDR2 YENEEA. V was shortened by 4 bases and J by 5 bases, with 25 bases between the two germline ends. The CDR3 has 18 residues. CDR3: CASSSLVWQGKSGDTQYF. In nucleotides, the CDR3 is TGTGCCAGCAGCTCACTAGTATGGCAGGGTAAAAGTGGAGATACGCAGTATTTT.